The clone carrying this TCR beta chain was seen a handful of times. Per the germline V gene, CDR1 is SGHRS and CDR2 is YFSETQ. CDR3 length: 14 amino acids. J was trimmed by 1 base and V by 6 bases; bases with no gene match: 7. Each sample gave at least 6.5 million isolated PBMCs. These data come from a study of blood T cells in healthy people across ages. The overall study: Template switching recovered approximately one barcoded beta molecule for every two T cells.

The second PCR ran roughly 6 to 11 cycles with a sample-barcoded 5' primer and J-beta primers. The template-switch adaptor, which had 12 random nucleotides, put a tag on each cDNA molecule. TCRdb used MiXCR to reprocess the 5' RACE reads, holding one entry per CDR3 protein. This sample has about 970,000 distinct CDR3 sequences, with just over 50% found just once. The receptor was isolated from an older woman in good health. The sample taken for sequencing was blood. V usage is TRBV5-1 and J usage is TRBJ2-7; 7 nucleotides agree with TRBD1. The CDR3 protein is CASTQGDSSYEQYF. In DNA, the CDR3 is TGCGCCAGCACCCAGGGGGACAGTTCCTACGAGCAGTACTTC.